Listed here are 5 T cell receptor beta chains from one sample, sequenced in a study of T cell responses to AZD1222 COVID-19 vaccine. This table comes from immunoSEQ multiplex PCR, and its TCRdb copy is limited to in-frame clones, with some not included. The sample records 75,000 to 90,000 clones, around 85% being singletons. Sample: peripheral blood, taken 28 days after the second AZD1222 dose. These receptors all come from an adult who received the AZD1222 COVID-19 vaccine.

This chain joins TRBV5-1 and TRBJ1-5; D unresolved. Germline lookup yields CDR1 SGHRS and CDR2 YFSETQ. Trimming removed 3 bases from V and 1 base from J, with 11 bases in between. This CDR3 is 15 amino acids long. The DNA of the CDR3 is TGCGCCAGCAGCTGGACCCCCAGCAGCAATCAGCCCCAGCATTTT. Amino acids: CASSWTPSSNQPQHF.

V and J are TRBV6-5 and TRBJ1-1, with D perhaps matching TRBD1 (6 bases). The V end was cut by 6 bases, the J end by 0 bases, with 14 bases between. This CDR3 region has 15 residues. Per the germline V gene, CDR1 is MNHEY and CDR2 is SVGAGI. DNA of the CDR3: TGTGCCAGCAGCCTGGGGGCGGGAATGAACACTGAAGCTTTCTTT. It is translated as CASSLGAGMNTEAFF.

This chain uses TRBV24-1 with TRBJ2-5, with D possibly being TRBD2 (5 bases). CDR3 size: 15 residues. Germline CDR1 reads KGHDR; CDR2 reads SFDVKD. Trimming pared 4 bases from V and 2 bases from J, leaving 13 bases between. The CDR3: CATSDAGREQETQYF. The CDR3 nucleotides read TGTGCCACCAGTGACGCAGGAAGGGAGCAAGAGACCCAGTACTTC.

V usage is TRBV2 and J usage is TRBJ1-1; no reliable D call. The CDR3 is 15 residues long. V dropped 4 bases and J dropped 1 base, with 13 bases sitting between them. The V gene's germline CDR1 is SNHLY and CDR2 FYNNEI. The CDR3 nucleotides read TGTGCCAGCAGTGCCCCCCAGAAGGAGAACACTGAAGCTTTCTTT. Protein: CASSAPQKENTEAFF.

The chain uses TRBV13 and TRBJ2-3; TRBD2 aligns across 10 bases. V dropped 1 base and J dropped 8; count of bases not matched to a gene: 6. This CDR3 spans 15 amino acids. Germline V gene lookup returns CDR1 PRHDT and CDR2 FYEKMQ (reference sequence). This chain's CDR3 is CASSLVASGGGTQYF. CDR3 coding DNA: TGTGCCAGCAGCTTAGTGGCGAGCGGGGGGGGTACGCAGTATTTT.